This record concerns one TCR beta chain sequence. Measured with immunoSEQ multiplex PCR; TCRdb has only the in-frame clones, and not every one. The sample contains 16,000 or so clones, 85% to 90% of which appear only once. Sample time point: pre-treatment baseline. This record comes from a study of blood T cell dynamics during melanoma immunotherapy. The wider study: Metastatic melanoma patients received first-line pembrolizumab or nivolumab plus ipilimumab.

The CDR3 contains 13 residues. Germline V CDR1 and CDR2: SGHDN, FVKESK. The V end lost 3 bases, the J end lost 7 bases, and 9 bases lay between the germline ends. The rearrangement uses TRBV14 and TRBJ1-4; D gene uncertain. The specimen was blood, collected from a patient treated with checkpoint blockade. The sequence derives from a human donor with melanoma. Written as DNA, the CDR3 is TGTGCCAGCAGCCAGGGAGGAAGTGAAAAACTGTTTTTT. This gives the protein CASSQGGSEKLFF.